What follows are 8 T cell receptor beta chains derived from one specimen sequenced in a study of graft-versus-host responses after intestinal transplantation. TCRdb's copy holds only in-frame clones and misses some; the assay was immunoSEQ multiplex PCR. The sample lists 98,000 or so clones, roughly nine tenths occurring once. These receptors' targets are unknown. Sequenced here: unstimulated CD4+ T cells sorted from spleen or lymph node cells, sampled before intestinal transplant. All receptors come from a human donor who received an intestinal transplant.

The V call is TRBV11-1, the J call TRBJ2-5; D is perhaps TRBD2 (7 bases). The CDR3 is made up of 14 amino acids. In germline, CDR1 is SGHAT, CDR2 FQDESV (reference sequence). Trimming stripped 7 bases from V and 5 bases from J, with 17 bases between. The CDR3 reads CASNGGGAEETQYF. The DNA for the CDR3 is TGTGCCAGCAACGGTGGGGGGGCTGAGGAGACCCAGTACTTC.

The chain couples TRBV29-1 to TRBJ2-6; the match to TRBD1 covers 9 bases. V was pared by 6 bases and J by 0 bases, with 6 bases of the junction left unmatched. This CDR3 spans 16 amino acids. Germline lookup yields CDR1 SQVTM and CDR2 ANQGSEA. CDR3 loop: CSVRQGGSSGANVLTF. Here the CDR3 DNA reads TGCAGCGTCCGACAGGGGGGAAGCTCTGGGGCCAACGTCCTGACTTTC. Looking up the rest from reference TRBV29-1 and TRBJ2-6 gives the full variable domain: SAVISQKPSRDICQRGTSLTIQCQVDSQVTMMFWYRQQPGQSLTLIATANQGSEATYESGFVIDKFPISRPNLTFSTLTVSNMSPEDSSIYLCSVRQGGSSGANVLTFGAGSRLTVL.

The table lists this clone with a count of one. This chain links TRBV10-2 with TRBJ2-1; TRBD2 matches at 16 bases. This CDR3 contains 16 residues. V shed 9 bases and J 4 bases; nucleotides not matched to a gene: 6. Germline CDR1 WSHSY, CDR2 SAAADI. The CDR3 protein is CASMGLAGGQYNEQFF. In nucleotides, the CDR3 is TGCGCCAGTATGGGACTAGCGGGGGGGCAGTACAATGAGCAGTTCTTC.

This clone has just one count. The gene calls are TRBV10-3 and TRBJ2-5; D unresolved. Germline CDR1 is ENHRY and CDR2 is SYGVKD. Trimming stripped 7 bases from V and 4 bases from J, with 7 bases between. The length of the CDR3 is 11 residues. The CDR3 spells CAIMDGETQYF. CDR3 sequence (DNA): TGTGCCATCATGGACGGAGAGACCCAGTACTTC.

V gene TRBV7-9 combines with J gene TRBJ1-1; D remains ambiguous. Germline V gene sequence: CDR1 SEHNR, CDR2 FQNEAQ (reference sequence). Trimming stripped 1 base from V and 1 base from J, with 4 bases between. The CDR3 is made up of 13 amino acids. This CDR3 reads CASSLDPNTEAFF. The DNA for the CDR3 is TGTGCCAGCAGCTTAGATCCGAACACTGAAGCTTTCTTT.

DNA of the CDR3: TGTGCCAGCAGCTTAGGACAGGGTCTGCGTTTGAAGCAGTACTTC. Its protein is CASSLGQGLRLKQYF. V is TRBV11-2 and J is TRBJ2-7, with 7 positions matching TRBD1. V gave up 1 base and J gave up 8 bases; unmatched junction bases: 11. The CDR3 contains 15 residues. The germline V gene has CDR1 SGHAT and CDR2 FQNNGV.

The rearrangement links TRBV7-3 to TRBJ2-3; 7 bases are a match to TRBD2. Germline values: CDR1 SGHTA, CDR2 FQGTGA. The CDR3 runs 16 residues. After removal of 2 bases from V and 3 bases from J, the junction contained 8 bases not matched to a gene. The CDR3 DNA reads TGTGCCAGCAGCTTAGGATACGGGGGGAAGACAGATACGCAGTATTTT. Translated: CASSLGYGGKTDTQYF.

The chain joins TRBV4-1 to TRBJ1-4; 7 bases are shared with TRBD1. The CDR3 sequence is 15 residues long. After removal of 4 bases from V and 8 bases from J, the junction contained 10 bases not matched to a gene. Germline V gene sequence: CDR1 MGHRA, CDR2 YSYEKL. The CDR3 sequence: CASSPTQGEAEKLFF. The CDR3 nucleotides read TGCGCCAGCAGCCCTACCCAGGGGGAAGCGGAAAAACTGTTTTTT.